Listed below are T cell receptor beta chains from one sample, sequenced in a study of cytomegalovirus exposure and HLA in healthy donors. Libraries were prepared by immunoSEQ multiplex PCR; TCRdb keeps only in-frame clonotypes and omits some of them. The sample lists some 170,000 clones; roughly 80% were seen once. Source material: PBMCs. These receptors came from a young man in good health and CMV-seropositive. The CDR3 runs from the conserved cysteine through the conserved F or W.

TRBV19	TRBJ2-7	CASSILWGAYEQYF
TRBV29-1	TRBJ2-1	CSVDRGLNEQFF
TRBV5-1	TRBJ1-1	CASSPDRTALNTEAFF
TRBV29-1	TRBJ1-2	CSARGDGQGYGYTF
TRBV5-1	TRBJ2-6	CASSLGQAFYSGANVLTF
TRBV18	TRBJ1-1	CASSPLGGTNTEAFF
TRBV5-8	TRBJ1-1	CASSFLGGRDTEAFF
TRBV5-6	TRBJ2-2	CASSLDRGADTGELFF
TRBV6-5	TRBJ2-3	CASSGRDSYTDTQYF
TRBV11-1	TRBJ2-5	CASSLALGGQETQYF
TRBV5-1	TRBJ1-1	CASSSGLQGFAEAFF
TRBV12-5	TRBJ1-2	CASGWGRGGPGGYTF
TRBV27	TRBJ2-7	CASSLAAGRAYEQYF
TRBV9	TRBJ2-3	CASSVAEWGGGDTQYF
TRBV5-1	TRBJ2-7	CASSLQRSYEQYF
TRBV19	TRBJ1-2	CASAEQGRLDYGYTF
TRBV4-1	TRBJ2-3	CASSQDPGLADTQYF
TRBV5-6	TRBJ1-2	CASSLVAQGADGYTF
TRBV30	TRBJ2-7	CAWSPTSYEQYF
TRBV7-6	TRBJ2-6	CASSARDRGSGANVLTF
TRBV19	TRBJ2-7	CASSSASGEYEQYF
TRBV11-2	TRBJ1-5	CASSSMEGNSNQPQHF
TRBV25-1	TRBJ2-2	CASSADRPTGELFF
TRBV4-3	TRBJ2-7	CASSQDRWGFYEQYF
TRBV19	TRBJ1-2	CASMDTGGGFYGYTF
TRBV6-4	TRBJ1-2	CASSDSTAGVEGYTF
TRBV5-1	TRBJ1-1	CASSPRQGIPQVEAFF
TRBV28	TRBJ1-1	CASSLPGHTEAFF